This T cell receptor beta chain was captured by sequencing in a study of shared clonotypes between healthy human individuals. Study outcomes and limitations: Limitation of the genetic and exposure-history diversity represented came from the few donors. On the whole, naive subsets had larger estimated richness than memory subsets had.

Around 200 ng DNA, 30,000 to 35,000 T cell genomes, went into each sorted-subset replicate PCR. Sequencing was performed with immunoSEQ multiplex PCR; in TCRdb, only in-frame clones are kept and a portion is missing. The table has approximately 620,000 clones, 97% seen once. V lost 8 bases and J lost 4; bases outside the gene matches: 17. CDR3 size: 17 residues. Per the germline V gene, CDR1 is SEHNR and CDR2 is FQNEAQ (reference sequence). Worth noting for this clone: Its specificity is not known.

The source material was naive CD4+ T cells sorted from blood. As for subset: CD45RA+ positively selected. The V and J genes are TRBV7-9 and TRBJ1-1; 9 nucleotides align to TRBD1. The TCR was taken from a woman aged 30 to 39 in good health. Written as DNA, the CDR3 is TGTGCCAGCGGACGGGGGGCTTCAAGGGACAGGGTCACTGAAGCTTTCTTT. Protein product: CASGRGASRDRVTEAFF.